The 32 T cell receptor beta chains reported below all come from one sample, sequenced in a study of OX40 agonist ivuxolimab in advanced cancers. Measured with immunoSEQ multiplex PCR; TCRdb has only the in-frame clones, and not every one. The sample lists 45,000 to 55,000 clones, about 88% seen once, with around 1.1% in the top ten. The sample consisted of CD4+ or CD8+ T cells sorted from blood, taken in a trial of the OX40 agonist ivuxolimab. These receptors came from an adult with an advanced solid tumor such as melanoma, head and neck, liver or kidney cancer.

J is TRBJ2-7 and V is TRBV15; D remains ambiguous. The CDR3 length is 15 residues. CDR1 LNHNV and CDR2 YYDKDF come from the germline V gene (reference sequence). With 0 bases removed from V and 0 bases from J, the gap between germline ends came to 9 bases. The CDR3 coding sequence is TGTGCCACCAGCAGAGATTTAGGCGCCTCCTACGAGCAGTACTTC. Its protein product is CATSRDLGASYEQYF.

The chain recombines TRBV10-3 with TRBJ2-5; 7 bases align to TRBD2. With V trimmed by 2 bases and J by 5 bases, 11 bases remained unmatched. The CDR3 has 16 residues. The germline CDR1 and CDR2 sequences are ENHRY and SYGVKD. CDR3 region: CAISENGGRSLETQYF. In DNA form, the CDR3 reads TGTGCCATCAGTGAGAATGGCGGGAGATCGTTGGAGACCCAGTACTTC.

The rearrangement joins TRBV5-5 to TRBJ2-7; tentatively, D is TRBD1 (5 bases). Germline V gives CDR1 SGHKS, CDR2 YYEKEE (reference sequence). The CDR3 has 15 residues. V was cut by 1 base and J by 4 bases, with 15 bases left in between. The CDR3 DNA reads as TGTGCCAGCAGCTTGTCCCAGGGTCAAACTTACGAGCAGTACTTC. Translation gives CASSLSQGQTYEQYF.

The CDR3 here is CASSPRQGSYGYTF. The CDR3 DNA reads TGTGCCAGCAGCCCAAGACAAGGTTCTTATGGCTACACCTTC. The gene calls are TRBV7-3 and TRBJ1-2; D remains ambiguous. CDR1 is SGHTA and CDR2 is FQGTGA in the germline V gene. V lost 5 bases and J 5 bases, leaving 15 bases between the germline ends. CDR3 length: 14 amino acids.

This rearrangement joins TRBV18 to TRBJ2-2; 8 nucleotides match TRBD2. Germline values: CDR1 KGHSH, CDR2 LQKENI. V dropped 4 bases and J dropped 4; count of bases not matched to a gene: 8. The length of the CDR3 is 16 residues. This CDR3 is CASSQAGLVGTGELFF. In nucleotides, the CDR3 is TGTGCCAGCTCACAGGCGGGACTAGTTGGCACCGGGGAGCTGTTTTTT.

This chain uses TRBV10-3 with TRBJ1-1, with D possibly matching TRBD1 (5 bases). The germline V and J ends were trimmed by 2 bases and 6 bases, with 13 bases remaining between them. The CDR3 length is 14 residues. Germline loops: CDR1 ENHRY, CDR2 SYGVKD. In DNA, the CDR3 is TGTGCCATCAGTGAGACATTAGCGGGGGCTGAAGCTTTCTTT. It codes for CAISETLAGAEAFF.

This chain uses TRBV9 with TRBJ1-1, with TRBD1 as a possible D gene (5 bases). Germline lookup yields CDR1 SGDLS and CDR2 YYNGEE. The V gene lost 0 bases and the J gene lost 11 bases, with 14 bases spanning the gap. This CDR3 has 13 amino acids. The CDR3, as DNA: TGTGCCAGCAGCGTAGGTGAAGGGGATGGCGCTTTCTTT. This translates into CASSVGEGDGAFF.

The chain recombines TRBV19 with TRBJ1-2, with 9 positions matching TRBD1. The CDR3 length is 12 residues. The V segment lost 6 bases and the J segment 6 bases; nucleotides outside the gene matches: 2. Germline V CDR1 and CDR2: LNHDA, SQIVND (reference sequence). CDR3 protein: CASRGQGDGYTF. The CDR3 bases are TGTGCCAGTAGGGGACAGGGAGATGGCTACACCTTC. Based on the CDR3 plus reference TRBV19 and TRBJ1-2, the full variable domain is DGGITQSPKYLFRKEGQNVTLSCEQNLNHDAMYWYRQDPGQGLRLIYYSQIVNDFQKGDIAEGYSVSREKKESFPLTVTSAQKNPTAFYLCASRGQGDGYTFGSGTRLTVV.

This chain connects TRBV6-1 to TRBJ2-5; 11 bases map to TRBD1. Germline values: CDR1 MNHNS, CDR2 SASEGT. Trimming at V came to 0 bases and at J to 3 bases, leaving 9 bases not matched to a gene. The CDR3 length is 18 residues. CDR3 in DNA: TGTGCCAGCAGTGAAGCCCTCTACGGGACAGGGGGAAAAGAGACCCAGTACTTC. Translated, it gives CASSEALYGTGGKETQYF.

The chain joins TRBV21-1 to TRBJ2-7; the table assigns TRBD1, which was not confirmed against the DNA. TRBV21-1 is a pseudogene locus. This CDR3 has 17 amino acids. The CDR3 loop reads CASSNTPRGGYFSKQYF. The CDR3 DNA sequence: TGTGCCAGCAGCAATACACCAAGGGGTGGATATTTTTCGAAGCAGTACTTC.

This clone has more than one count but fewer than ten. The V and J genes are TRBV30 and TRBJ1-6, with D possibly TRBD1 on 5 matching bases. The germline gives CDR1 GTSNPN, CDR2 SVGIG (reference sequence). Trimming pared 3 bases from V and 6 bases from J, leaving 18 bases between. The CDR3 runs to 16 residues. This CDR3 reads CAWSVSGTITNSPLHF. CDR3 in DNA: TGTGCCTGGAGCGTCTCCGGGACGATCACTAATTCACCCCTCCACTTT.

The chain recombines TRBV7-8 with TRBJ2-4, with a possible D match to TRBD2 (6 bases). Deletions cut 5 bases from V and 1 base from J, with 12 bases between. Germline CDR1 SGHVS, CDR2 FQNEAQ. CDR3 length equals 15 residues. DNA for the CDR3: TGTGCCAGCAGCCCCACGGGAGTGGCCAAAAACATTCAGTACTTC. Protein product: CASSPTGVAKNIQYF.

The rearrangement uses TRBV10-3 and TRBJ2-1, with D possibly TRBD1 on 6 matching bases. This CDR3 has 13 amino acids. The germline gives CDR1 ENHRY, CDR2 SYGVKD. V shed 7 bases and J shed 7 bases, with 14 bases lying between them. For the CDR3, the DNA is TGTGCCATCACCAGGCCAGGGGAGAATGAGCAGTTCTTC. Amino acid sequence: CAITRPGENEQFF.

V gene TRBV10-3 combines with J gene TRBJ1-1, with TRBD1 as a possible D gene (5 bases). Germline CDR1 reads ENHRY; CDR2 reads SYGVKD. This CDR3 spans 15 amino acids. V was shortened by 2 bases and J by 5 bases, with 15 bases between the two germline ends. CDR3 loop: CAISEGTGLGTEAFF. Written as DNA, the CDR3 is TGTGCCATCAGTGAGGGGACGGGACTGGGGACTGAAGCTTTCTTT.

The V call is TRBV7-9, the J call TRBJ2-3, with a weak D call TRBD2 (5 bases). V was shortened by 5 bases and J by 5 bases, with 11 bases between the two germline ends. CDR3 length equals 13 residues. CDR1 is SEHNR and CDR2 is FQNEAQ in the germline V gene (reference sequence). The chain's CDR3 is CASSKDGVDTQYF. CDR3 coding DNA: TGTGCCAGCAGCAAGGACGGGGTAGATACGCAGTATTTT.

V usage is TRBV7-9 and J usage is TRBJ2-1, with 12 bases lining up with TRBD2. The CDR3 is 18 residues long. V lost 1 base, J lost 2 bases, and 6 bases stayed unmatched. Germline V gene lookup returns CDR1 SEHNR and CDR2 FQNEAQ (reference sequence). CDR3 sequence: CASSLVGLAGGTYNEQFF. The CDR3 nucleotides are TGTGCCAGCAGCTTAGTAGGGCTAGCGGGAGGGACCTACAATGAGCAGTTCTTC.

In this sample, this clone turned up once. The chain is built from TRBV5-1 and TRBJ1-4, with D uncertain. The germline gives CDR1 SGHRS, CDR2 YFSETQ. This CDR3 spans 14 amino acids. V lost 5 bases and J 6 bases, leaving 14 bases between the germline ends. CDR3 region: CASRPRETYEKLFF. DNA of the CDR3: TGCGCCAGCAGACCCCGGGAGACCTATGAAAAACTGTTTTTT.

The CDR3 bases are TGTGCCAGTAGTTTCTCCCCCCCTATCCGGGAGCTGAACACCGGGGAGCTGTTTTTT. Amino acids: CASSFSPPIRELNTGELFF. The V and J genes are TRBV19 and TRBJ2-2; the D gene is possibly TRBD2 (6 bases). This CDR3 has 19 amino acids. V was clipped by 5 bases and J by 1 base, with 23 bases between them. The germline V gene has CDR1 LNHDA and CDR2 SQIVND (reference sequence).

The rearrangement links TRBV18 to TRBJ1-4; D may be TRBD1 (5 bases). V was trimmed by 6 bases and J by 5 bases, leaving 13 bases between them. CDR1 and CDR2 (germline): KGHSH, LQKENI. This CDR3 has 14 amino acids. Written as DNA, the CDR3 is TGTGCCAGCTCCTCGGACAAAGGGAATGAAAAACTGTTTTTT. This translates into CASSSDKGNEKLFF.

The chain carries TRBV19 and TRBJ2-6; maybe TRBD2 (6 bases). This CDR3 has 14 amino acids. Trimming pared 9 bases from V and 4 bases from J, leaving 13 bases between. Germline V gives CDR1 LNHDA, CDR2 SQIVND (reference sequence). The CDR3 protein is CASRPGAGANVLTF. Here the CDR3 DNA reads TGTGCCAGCCGACCGGGAGCCGGGGCCAACGTCCTGACTTTC.

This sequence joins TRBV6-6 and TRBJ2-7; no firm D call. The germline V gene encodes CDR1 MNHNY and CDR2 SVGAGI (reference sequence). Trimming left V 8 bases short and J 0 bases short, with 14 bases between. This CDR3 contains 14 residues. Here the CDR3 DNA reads TGTGCCAGCGGTGGACGTTTGAGCTCCTACGAGCAGTACTTC. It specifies CASGGRLSSYEQYF.

CDR3 in DNA: TGTGCCAGCAGCCCGACCCCTCAAAATGAGCAGTTCTTC. It translates to CASSPTPQNEQFF. This chain connects TRBV7-3 to TRBJ2-1; D gene uncertain. The CDR3 sequence is 13 residues long. V was pared by 5 bases and J by 7 bases, with 12 bases between. Per the germline V gene, CDR1 is SGHTA and CDR2 is FQGTGA.

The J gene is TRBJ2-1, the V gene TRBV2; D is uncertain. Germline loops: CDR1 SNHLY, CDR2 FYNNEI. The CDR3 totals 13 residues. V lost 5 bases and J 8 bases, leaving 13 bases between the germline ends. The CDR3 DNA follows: TGTGCCAGCAGTAAAACAGAGACCCATGAGCAGTTCTTC. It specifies CASSKTETHEQFF.

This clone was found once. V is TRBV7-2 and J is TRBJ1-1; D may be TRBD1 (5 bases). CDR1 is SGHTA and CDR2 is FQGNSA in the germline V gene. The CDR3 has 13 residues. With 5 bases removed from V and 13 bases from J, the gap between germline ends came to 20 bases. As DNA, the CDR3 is TGTGCCAGCAGCCCCTTACCAGGCGGCGGGGGTTTCTTT. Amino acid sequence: CASSPLPGGGGFF.

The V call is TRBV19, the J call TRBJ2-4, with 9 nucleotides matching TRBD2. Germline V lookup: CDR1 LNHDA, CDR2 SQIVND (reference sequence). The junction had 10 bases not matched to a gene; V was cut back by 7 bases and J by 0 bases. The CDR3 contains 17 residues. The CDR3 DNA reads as TGTGCCAGTACTCCGGAGGGCGGGAGGGTAGCCAAAAACATTCAGTACTTC. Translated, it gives CASTPEGGRVAKNIQYF.

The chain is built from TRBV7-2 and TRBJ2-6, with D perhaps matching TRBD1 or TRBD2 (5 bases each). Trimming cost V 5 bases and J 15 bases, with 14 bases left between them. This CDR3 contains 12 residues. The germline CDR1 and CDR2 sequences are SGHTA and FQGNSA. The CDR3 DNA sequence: TGTGCCAGCAGCCCCAACGGGGCCGCCCTGACTTTC. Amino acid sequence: CASSPNGAALTF.

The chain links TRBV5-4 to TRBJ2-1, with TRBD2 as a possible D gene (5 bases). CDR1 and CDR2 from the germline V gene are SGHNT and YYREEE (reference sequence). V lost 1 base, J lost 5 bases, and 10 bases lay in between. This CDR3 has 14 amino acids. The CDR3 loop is CASSLFRGNNEQFF. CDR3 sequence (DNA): TGTGCCAGCAGCTTGTTCCGGGGAAACAATGAGCAGTTCTTC.

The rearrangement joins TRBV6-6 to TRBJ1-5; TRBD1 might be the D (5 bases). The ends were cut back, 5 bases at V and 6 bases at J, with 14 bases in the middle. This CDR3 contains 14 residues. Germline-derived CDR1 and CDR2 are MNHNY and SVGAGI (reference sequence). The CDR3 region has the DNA TGTGCCAGCAGTCAGGGCTGGGGGGGTCAGCCCCAGCATTTT. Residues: CASSQGWGGQPQHF.

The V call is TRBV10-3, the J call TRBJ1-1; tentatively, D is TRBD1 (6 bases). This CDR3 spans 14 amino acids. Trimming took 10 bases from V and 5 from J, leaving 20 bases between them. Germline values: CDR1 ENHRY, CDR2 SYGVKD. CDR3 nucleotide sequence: TGTGCCACCGGCCCCCGTTCAGGGGAAACTGAAGCTTTCTTT. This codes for CATGPRSGETEAFF.

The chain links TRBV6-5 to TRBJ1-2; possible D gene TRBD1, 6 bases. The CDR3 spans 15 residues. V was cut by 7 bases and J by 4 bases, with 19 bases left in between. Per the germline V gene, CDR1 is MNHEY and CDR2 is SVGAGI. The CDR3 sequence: CASTKSGGSLYGYTF. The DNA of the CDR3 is TGTGCCAGCACCAAATCGGGGGGCAGCCTCTATGGCTACACCTTC.

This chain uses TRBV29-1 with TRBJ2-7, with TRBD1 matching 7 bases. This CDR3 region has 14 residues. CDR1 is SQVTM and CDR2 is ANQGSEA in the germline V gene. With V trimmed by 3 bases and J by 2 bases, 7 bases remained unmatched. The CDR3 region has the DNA TGCAGCGTTGACATAATGGGACAGACCTACGAGCAGTACTTC. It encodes CSVDIMGQTYEQYF.

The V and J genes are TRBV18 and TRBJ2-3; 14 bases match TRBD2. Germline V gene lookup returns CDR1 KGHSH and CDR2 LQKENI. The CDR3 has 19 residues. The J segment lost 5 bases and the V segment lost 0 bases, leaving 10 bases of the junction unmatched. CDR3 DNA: TGTGCCAGCTCACCACCAGTGGGACTAGCGGGAGCCTTGGGAGATACGCAGTATTTT. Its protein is CASSPPVGLAGALGDTQYF.